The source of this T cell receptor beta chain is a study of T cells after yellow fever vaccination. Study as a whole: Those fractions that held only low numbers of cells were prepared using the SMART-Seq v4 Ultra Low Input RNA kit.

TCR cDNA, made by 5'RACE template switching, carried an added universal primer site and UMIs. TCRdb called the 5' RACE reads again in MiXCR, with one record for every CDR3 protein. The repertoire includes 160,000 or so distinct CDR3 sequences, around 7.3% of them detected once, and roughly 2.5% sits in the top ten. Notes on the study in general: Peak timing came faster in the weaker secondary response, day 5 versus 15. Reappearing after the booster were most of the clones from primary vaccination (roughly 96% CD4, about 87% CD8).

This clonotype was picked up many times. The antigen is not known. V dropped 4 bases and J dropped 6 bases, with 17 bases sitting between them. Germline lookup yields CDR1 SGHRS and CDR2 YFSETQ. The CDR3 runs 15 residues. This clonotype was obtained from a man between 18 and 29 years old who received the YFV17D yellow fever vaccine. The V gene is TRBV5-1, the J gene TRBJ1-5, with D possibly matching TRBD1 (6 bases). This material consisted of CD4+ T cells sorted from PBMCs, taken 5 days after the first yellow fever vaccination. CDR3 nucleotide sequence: TGCGCCAGCAGCACGACAGGAGAGGGGGGTCAGCCCCAGCATTTT. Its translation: CASSTTGEGGQPQHF.